The 24 T cell receptor beta chains below all came from one sample that was sequenced in a study of CXCR3-negative and CXCR3-positive naive CD8 T cells. The TRB libraries of cDNA were built by UMI-labeled 5' RACE. Each CDR3 protein gets one entry in TCRdb, which reprocessed the 5' RACE reads and gives no DNA. The sample has about 130,000 distinct CDR3 sequences. The specimen was naive CXCR3- CD8+ T cells from blood. Described subset: CD45RO-CCR7+CD27+CD95- naive CD8+ T cells lacking CXCR3 (TNR3-). These receptors came from a human donor in good health. Some clones in this sample may be carry-over from other donors' samples.

The chain is built from TRBV7-3 and TRBJ2-1; the TRBD1 assignment by TCRdb is unverifiable without DNA. CDR1 SGHTA and CDR2 FQGTGA come from the germline V gene. CDR3 size: 15 residues. The CDR3 reads CASSPRQASRDEQFF.

V usage is TRBV28 and J usage is TRBJ2-7. There are 13 residues in the CDR3. Germline V CDR1 and CDR2: MDHEN, SYDVKM. CDR3 in amino acids: CASSLLRIYEQYF.

The J gene is TRBJ1-1, the V gene TRBV12-5. This CDR3 has 15 amino acids. In germline, CDR1 is LGHNT, CDR2 FRNRAP. This chain's CDR3 is CASGLYEGLNTEAFF.

The chain recombines TRBV7-8 with TRBJ2-1. CDR3 length: 12 residues. CDR1 SGHVS and CDR2 FQNEAQ come from the germline V gene. The CDR3: CASSQDWSGQFF. Full variable domain (outside the CDR3, taken from reference TRBV7-8 and TRBJ2-1): GAGVSQSPRYKVAKRGQDVALRCDPISGHVSLFWYQQALGQGPEFLTYFQNEAQLDKSGLPSDRFFAERPEGSVSTLKIQRTQQEDSAVYLCASSQDWSGQFFGPGTRLTVL.

The chain joins TRBV13 to TRBJ2-1. The germline V gene encodes CDR1 PRHDT and CDR2 FYEKMQ (reference sequence). The CDR3 is made up of 11 amino acids. CDR3 sequence: CASRVAGEQFF. Drawing the rest from reference TRBV13 and TRBJ2-1, the complete variable domain is AAGVIQSPRHLIKEKRETATLKCYPIPRHDTVYWYQQGPGQDPQFLISFYEKMQSDKGSIPDRFSAQQFSDYHSELNMSSLELGDSALYFCASRVAGEQFFGPGTRLTVL.

V gene TRBV20-1 combines with J gene TRBJ2-7. The CDR3 covers 13 residues. The germline CDR1 and CDR2 sequences are DFQATT and SNEGSKA (reference sequence). CDR3 sequence: CSASSENTYEQYF.

The rearrangement joins TRBV19 to TRBJ2-5; TCRdb returns TRBD1, unconfirmable since there is no DNA. CDR3 size: 13 residues. Germline CDR1 and CDR2: LNHDA and SQIVND (reference sequence). CDR3: CASSRTGGETQYF.

This chain joins TRBV7-6 and TRBJ2-1; with no DNA, the TCRdb D assignment of TRBD2 cannot be verified. In germline, CDR1 is SGHVS, CDR2 FNYEAQ. The CDR3 totals 16 residues. The CDR3 sequence is CASSLVRRGAYNEQFF.

CDR3: CASSFPVDSNSPLHF. The V and J genes are TRBV7-2 and TRBJ1-6; absent DNA, TCRdb's TRBD1 call cannot be checked. The CDR3 runs 15 residues. Germline CDR1 and CDR2: SGHTA and FQGNSA.

The rearrangement joins TRBV7-9 to TRBJ2-1; the TCRdb D gene call, TRBD2, has no DNA to confirm it. Germline V gene lookup returns CDR1 SEHNR and CDR2 FQNEAQ (reference sequence). The CDR3 is 15 residues long. The CDR3 spells CASTMEGNIYNEQFF.

The rearrangement uses TRBV7-9 and TRBJ2-7; TCRdb calls TRBD2, which cannot be checked without DNA. The CDR3 spans 13 residues. Germline CDR1 reads SEHNR; CDR2 reads FQNEAQ (reference sequence). The CDR3 region is CASSAGSSYEQYF.

This chain uses TRBV21-1 with TRBJ2-2; TCRdb returns TRBD1, unconfirmable since there is no DNA. TRBV21-1 is reported as a pseudogene. This CDR3 region has 17 residues. The CDR3 loop is CASSDFTGTGDSGELFF.

The J gene is TRBJ2-4, the V gene TRBV6-2 or TRBV6-3; TCRdb designates TRBD1, a call that cannot be tested without DNA. Per the germline V gene, CDR1 is MNHEY and CDR2 is SVGEGT. The CDR3 extends over 16 amino acids. The CDR3 here is CASSYGTGLAKNIQYF.

The V call is TRBV6-5, the J call TRBJ2-7; TCRdb's D call of TRBD1 is untestable without DNA. CDR1 is MNHEY and CDR2 is SVGAGI in the germline V gene. The CDR3 runs to 14 residues. This chain's CDR3 is CASSYSPGADEQYF.

The chain couples TRBV25-1 to TRBJ1-1; TCRdb's D call of TRBD1 is untestable without DNA. The CDR3 extends over 16 amino acids. Germline V gene lookup returns CDR1 MGHDK and CDR2 SYGVNS. The CDR3 protein is CASSDRDGEMNTEAFF. The whole variable domain, remainder taken from reference TRBV25-1 and TRBJ1-1, is EADIYQTPRYLVIGTGKKITLECSQTMGHDKMYWYQQDPGMELHLIHYSYGVNSTEKGDLSSESTVSRIRTEHFPLTLESARPSHTSQYLCASSDRDGEMNTEAFFGQGTRLTVV.

V and J are TRBV23-1 and TRBJ2-2. TRBV23-1 belongs to the ORF category, with a function that is uncertain. This CDR3 spans 14 amino acids. CDR3 sequence reads: CASSHISSTGELFF.

The V and J genes are TRBV28 and TRBJ2-7; TCRdb's assignment of TRBD2 cannot be checked, as there is no DNA. CDR1 and CDR2 (germline): MDHEN, SYDVKM. This CDR3 has 17 amino acids. CDR3 protein: CASSFGLASRVPYEQYF.

The chain combines TRBV2 with TRBJ2-5; the D gene TCRdb calls, TRBD2, cannot be checked with no DNA. This CDR3 has 21 residues. Germline loops: CDR1 SNHLY, CDR2 FYNNEI. The CDR3 sequence: CASSISPPGLAGGGNQETQYF. The whole variable domain, remainder taken from reference TRBV2 and TRBJ2-5, is EPEVTQTPSHQVTQMGQEVILRCVPISNHLYFYWYRQILGQKVEFLVSFYNNEISEKSEIFDDQFSVERPDGSNFTLKIRSTKLEDSAMYFCASSISPPGLAGGGNQETQYFGPGTRLLVL.

This chain joins TRBV3-1 and TRBJ2-1; as DNA is missing, the TRBD1 call by TCRdb cannot be tested. CDR1 and CDR2 (germline): LGHDT, YNNKEL (reference sequence). The CDR3 length is 16 residues. The CDR3 is CASSRGTGTTYNEQFF.

The J gene is TRBJ2-1, the V gene TRBV19; lacking DNA, the TRBD1 call made by TCRdb goes unchecked. The CDR3 length is 18 residues. CDR1 and CDR2 from the germline V gene are LNHDA and SQIVND (reference sequence). The CDR3 is CASSLLPLTGSSYNEQFF.

This sequence joins TRBV19 and TRBJ2-2; TCRdb returns TRBD2, unconfirmable since there is no DNA. The CDR3 is 15 amino acids. CDR1 and CDR2 (germline): LNHDA, SQIVND (reference sequence). The chain's CDR3 is CASSILATNTGELFF. Drawing the rest from reference TRBV19 and TRBJ2-2, the complete variable domain is DGGITQSPKYLFRKEGQNVTLSCEQNLNHDAMYWYRQDPGQGLRLIYYSQIVNDFQKGDIAEGYSVSREKKESFPLTVTSAQKNPTAFYLCASSILATNTGELFFGEGSRLTVL.

The rearrangement links TRBV29-1 to TRBJ2-1; the D call from TCRdb, TRBD2, cannot be confirmed without DNA. Germline assignment: CDR1 SQVTM and CDR2 ANQGSEA. This CDR3 has 13 residues. CDR3 in amino acids: CSVLVPNYNEQFF.

The chain carries TRBV12-3 or TRBV12-4 and TRBJ2-1; the D call from TCRdb, TRBD1, cannot be confirmed without DNA. CDR3 length: 14 residues. The CDR3: CASSRDRDYNEQFF.

The chain has TRBV14 and TRBJ2-1; TCRdb designates TRBD2, a call that cannot be tested without DNA. This CDR3 region has 16 residues. Per the germline V gene, CDR1 is SGHDN and CDR2 is FVKESK. The CDR3 is CASSQVVSGVYNEQFF.